This entry concerns a single T cell receptor beta chain. What it binds is not known. This CDR3 is 17 amino acids long. Germline V gene sequence: CDR1 SGHRS, CDR2 YFSETQ. Trimming removed 0 bases from V and 2 bases from J, with 16 bases in between. The sample is drawn from a study of cytomegalovirus exposure and HLA in healthy donors. Study-level results: Rarity marked most TCR sequences, yet some public TCRs occurred in many donors.

The PCR contained 60 Vbeta and 13 Jbeta primers. Libraries were prepared by immunoSEQ multiplex PCR; TCRdb keeps only in-frame clonotypes and omits some of them. Of 150,000 to 200,000 clones in the sample, approximately 86% are singletons; the top ten hold about 1.7%. Sequenced: PBMCs. This clonotype was sampled from a woman under 30 in good health and CMV-seronegative. The chain is built from TRBV5-1 and TRBJ2-3, with D possibly TRBD1 on 5 matching bases. The CDR3 region is CASSLGLTGTATDTQYF. As DNA, the CDR3 is TGCGCCAGCAGCTTGGGACTTACAGGAACCGCCACAGATACGCAGTATTTT.